These 19 T cell receptor beta chains were all obtained from the same sample, sequenced in a study of shared clonotypes between healthy human individuals. Some clones are missing from TCRdb's copy, which holds only in-frame ones; the method was immunoSEQ multiplex PCR. The table includes about 2 million clones, roughly 94% detected once. The specimen sequenced was naive CD4+ T cells sorted from blood. Subset described: CD45RA+ positively selected. These receptors were collected from a young man in good health.

J is TRBJ1-1 and V is TRBV11-2; D is undetermined. The germline gives CDR1 SGHAT, CDR2 FQNNGV. Trimming left V 4 bases short and J 3 bases short, with 6 bases between. The CDR3 runs to 12 residues. The CDR3 DNA reads TGTGCCAGCAGCTCGCGGGACACTGAAGCTTTCTTT. Its protein is CASSSRDTEAFF.

Comments on this clone: Other nucleotide sequences in the sample specify the same CDR3. The V and J genes are TRBV10-3 and TRBJ1-6; weak D call: TRBD1 (6 bases). In germline, CDR1 is ENHRY, CDR2 SYGVKD. The CDR3 spans 15 residues. V was trimmed by 8 bases and J by 6 bases, leaving 17 bases between them. CDR3 protein: CAISEGGAGNSPLHF. The CDR3, as DNA: TGTGCCATCTCGGAGGGGGGGGCTGGTAATTCACCCCTCCACTTT.

As for this clone: The same CDR3 is also encoded by other DNA sequences in this sample. V usage is TRBV5-1 and J usage is TRBJ1-1; D gene unclear. Germline V CDR1 and CDR2: SGHRS, YFSETQ. V was trimmed by 1 base and J by 2 bases, leaving 9 bases between them. CDR3 size: 14 residues. DNA of the CDR3: TGCGCCAGCAGCTTGTATCGGGGTAACACTGAAGCTTTCTTT. As protein: CASSLYRGNTEAFF. The full variable domain, completed using reference TRBV5-1 and TRBJ1-1, is KAGVTQTPRYLIKTRGQQVTLSCSPISGHRSVSWYQQTPGQGLQFLFEYFSETQRNKGNFPGRFSGRQFSNSRSEMNVSTLELGDSALYLCASSLYRGNTEAFFGQGTRLTVV.

This rearrangement joins TRBV30 to TRBJ1-1; D is unclear. The CDR3 is made up of 12 amino acids. V was shortened by 0 bases and J by 6 bases, with 8 bases between the two germline ends. In germline, CDR1 is GTSNPN, CDR2 SVGIG (reference sequence). DNA of the CDR3: TGTGCCTGGAGTGTAGGGCGGCCTGAAGCTTTCTTT. Translated, it gives CAWSVGRPEAFF.

The CDR3 DNA follows: TGTGCCAGCAGCCCCCGGGGACTAGCGGGCCCCAAGGGGACAGATACGCAGTATTTT. This translates into CASSPRGLAGPKGTDTQYF. The chain couples TRBV9 to TRBJ2-3, with 12 bases that match TRBD2. Trimming took 4 bases from V and 3 from J; bases not matched to a gene: 15. The CDR3 is 19 amino acids. CDR1 is SGDLS and CDR2 is YYNGEE in the germline V gene.

The CDR3: CASSESSGGPSYEQYF. CDR3 coding DNA: TGCGCCAGCAGTGAGTCGTCTGGAGGGCCCTCCTACGAGCAGTACTTC. The chain links TRBV10-1 to TRBJ2-7, with D possibly TRBD2 on 6 matching bases. This CDR3 spans 16 amino acids. Per the germline V gene, CDR1 is WNHNN and CDR2 is SYGVQD (reference sequence). Trimming stripped 0 bases from V and 0 bases from J, with 12 bases between.

The chain has TRBV7-2 and TRBJ1-5, with TRBD1 as a possible D gene (6 bases). The CDR3 loop spans 13 amino acids. Deletions cut 4 bases from V and 6 bases from J, with 10 bases between. From germline, CDR1 is SGHTA and CDR2 FQGNSA. The CDR3 spells CASSYRVGQPQHF. The CDR3 DNA reads TGTGCCAGCAGCTACAGGGTGGGTCAGCCCCAGCATTTT.

V usage is TRBV30 and J usage is TRBJ1-1; no firm D call. In germline, CDR1 is GTSNPN, CDR2 SVGIG (reference sequence). Trimming stripped 0 bases from V and 11 bases from J, with 16 bases between. This CDR3 is built from 13 residues. The CDR3 region has the DNA TGTGCCTGGAGTGTACGGGCAGGTGGGGTCGCTTTCTTT. Protein product: CAWSVRAGGVAFF.

The chain links TRBV6-5 to TRBJ2-1; D is possibly TRBD1 (6 bases). The V end lost 6 bases, the J end lost 5 bases, and 11 bases lay between the germline ends. The CDR3 length is 13 residues. CDR1 and CDR2 (germline): MNHEY, SVGAGI. The CDR3 sequence is CASSRDKNNEQFF. The CDR3 nucleotides read TGTGCCAGCAGCAGGGACAAAAACAATGAGCAGTTCTTC.

V gene TRBV15 combines with J gene TRBJ2-3; 8 bases align to TRBD2. Per the germline V gene, CDR1 is LNHNV and CDR2 is YYDKDF (reference sequence). This CDR3 region has 16 residues. V lost 5 bases to trimming and J lost 6 bases; unmatched junction nucleotides: 13. DNA for the CDR3: TGTGCCACCAGCCCCTCCCAGCGGGGGAAAGGGGATACGCAGTATTTT. Translated: CATSPSQRGKGDTQYF.

In this sample, this clone turned up once. This chain links TRBV19 with TRBJ2-7; the D gene is possibly TRBD1 (6 bases). The CDR3 is 14 residues long. With 1 base removed from V and 3 bases from J, the gap between germline ends came to 10 bases. CDR1 LNHDA and CDR2 SQIVND come from the germline V gene (reference sequence). The CDR3 bases are TGTGCCAGTAGTATAGGACAGGAGAACTACGAGCAGTACTTC. Its translation: CASSIGQENYEQYF.

V and J are TRBV5-1 and TRBJ2-1; a possible D gene is TRBD2 (6 bases). The CDR3 has 16 amino acids. Germline-derived CDR1 and CDR2 are SGHRS and YFSETQ. The germline V and J ends were trimmed by 1 base and 4 bases, with 15 bases remaining between them. In nucleotides, the CDR3 is TGCGCCAGCAGCTTGTTCTCGGGAGCCTCATACAATGAGCAGTTCTTC. Its translation: CASSLFSGASYNEQFF.

This chain connects TRBV11-3 to TRBJ2-4, with 7 bases aligning to TRBD1. V dropped 6 bases and J dropped 5; count of bases not matched to a gene: 10. Germline V gene lookup returns CDR1 SGHNT and CDR2 YENEEA. CDR3 length equals 15 residues. The CDR3 is CASRGDRDGENIQYF. CDR3 nucleotide sequence: TGTGCCAGCAGAGGCGACAGGGACGGTGAAAACATTCAGTACTTC.

This chain links TRBV19 with TRBJ2-7, with D possibly matching TRBD2 (5 bases). Deletions cut 4 bases from V and 6 bases from J, with 16 bases between. The length of the CDR3 is 14 residues. Germline V gene lookup returns CDR1 LNHDA and CDR2 SQIVND (reference sequence). CDR3 bases: TGTGCCAGTAGTACGAGGGAACTAGGTTCCGAGCAGTACTTC. Amino acids: CASSTRELGSEQYF.

This clone appeared once. The sample contains more than one DNA sequence encoding this CDR3. The chain employs TRBV28 and TRBJ1-1, with a tentative D call TRBD1 (5 bases). Germline loops: CDR1 MDHEN, CDR2 SYDVKM. This CDR3 has 13 amino acids. V lost 3 bases, J lost 4 bases, and 9 bases lay in between. DNA for the CDR3: TGTGCCAGCAGTTTTAGGGGCAGCACTGAAGCTTTCTTT. Translating it yields CASSFRGSTEAFF.

The chain carries TRBV19 and TRBJ2-5, with 11 positions matching TRBD2. The CDR3 sequence is 16 residues long. Germline assignment: CDR1 LNHDA and CDR2 SQIVND (reference sequence). Trimming cost V 0 bases and J 5 bases; bases outside gene matches: 5. CDR3 protein: CASSIDFTSGSETQYF. CDR3 nucleotides: TGTGCCAGTAGTATAGACTTCACTAGCGGGAGTGAGACCCAGTACTTC.

This rearrangement joins TRBV6-5 to TRBJ1-2, with D uncertain. From germline, CDR1 is MNHEY and CDR2 SVGAGI. This CDR3 has 14 residues. The V and J ends lost 2 bases and 6 bases respectively, with 13 bases between them. Here the CDR3 reads CASSYARSGDGYTF. The CDR3 nucleotides are TGTGCCAGCAGTTACGCTCGGTCTGGAGATGGCTACACCTTC.

The chain recombines TRBV4-3 with TRBJ2-7; 7 bases agree with TRBD1. Per the germline V gene, CDR1 is LGHNA and CDR2 is YSLEER. The CDR3 spans 12 residues. V shed 6 bases, J shed 3 bases, and the junction held 2 bases outside the gene matches. The CDR3 reads CASRDRSYEQYF. CDR3 nucleotide sequence: TGCGCCAGCAGGGACAGGAGCTACGAGCAGTACTTC.

V gene TRBV29-1 combines with J gene TRBJ2-3; no reliable D call. There are 12 residues in the CDR3. Germline V lookup: CDR1 SQVTM, CDR2 ANQGSEA. Trimming left V 4 bases short and J 2 bases short, with 7 bases between. The CDR3 DNA sequence: TGCAGCGTTGGGGCAGACACAGATACGCAGTATTTT. Translated, it gives CSVGADTDTQYF.